One sample yielded the 25 T cell receptor beta chains listed below, sequenced in a study of shared clonotypes between healthy human individuals (dated by TCRdb to 2020 to 2021). The library was generated by the immunoSEQ multiplex PCR assay. TCRdb's version of the immuneACCESS table is confined to in-frame rearrangements and falls short of the full clone set. An unresolved V gene accounts for under half of the shortfall where checked; the remainder is of unknown origin. The sample table records more than 1.2 million clones; 98% of these occur just once. Approximately 0.4% of the sample lies in the top ten. The sample taken for sequencing was naive CD4+ T cells sorted from blood. What the cell subset or site label conveys for this sample: CD45RA+ positively selected. The receptor set was obtained from a young man in good health.

V and J are TRBV6-1 and TRBJ2-3; D is perhaps TRBD1 (6 bases). This CDR3 spans 15 amino acids. The V gene's germline CDR1 is MNHNS and CDR2 SASEGT. Trimming took 11 bases from V and 3 from J, leaving 21 bases between them. Written as DNA, the CDR3 is TGTGCCGGTAAGGGGGTTTGGGTTTGGACAGATACGCAGTATTTT. Its translation is CAGKGVWVWTDTQYF.

A single count supports this clone. The chain is built from TRBV30 and TRBJ2-1, with 11 bases identical to TRBD2. CDR3 length: 14 amino acids. Germline lookup yields CDR1 GTSNPN and CDR2 SVGIG (reference sequence). V shed 8 bases, J shed 8 bases, and the junction held 11 bases outside the gene matches. The CDR3 spells CARNPSGRLDEQFF. The CDR3 DNA follows: TGTGCCAGAAACCCTAGCGGGAGGCTCGATGAGCAGTTCTTC.

V usage is TRBV19 and J usage is TRBJ1-1; D uncertain. The ends were cut back, 5 bases at V and 1 base at J, with 8 bases in the middle. The CDR3 covers 13 residues. Germline CDR1 reads LNHDA; CDR2 reads SQIVND (reference sequence). The CDR3 reads CASSPRQNTEAFF. The CDR3 DNA follows: TGTGCCAGTAGTCCCCGACAGAACACTGAAGCTTTCTTT.

On this clone: Other DNA sequences in this sample translate to the same CDR3. V is TRBV27 and J is TRBJ2-7; 12 bases match TRBD2. The CDR3 spans 15 residues. J gave up 3 bases and V 4 bases, and 4 bases lay outside the gene matches. Per germline, CDR1 MNHEY and CDR2 SMNVEV (reference sequence). CDR3 DNA: TGTGCCAGCAGTTCGACTAGCGGGAGTAGCTACGAGCAGTACTTC. It encodes CASSSTSGSSYEQYF.

This chain uses TRBV19 with TRBJ1-5; D gene unclear. Trimming removed 2 bases at V and 6 bases at J, with 11 bases between. The CDR3 is 14 residues long. Germline loops: CDR1 LNHDA, CDR2 SQIVND (reference sequence). The CDR3 bases are TGTGCCAGTAGTATATTGCCGGGTGGTCAGCCCCAGCATTTT. Its translation is CASSILPGGQPQHF.

On this clone: This sample includes further DNA sequences coding for the same CDR3. CDR3 amino acids: CASSLNTGELFF. The DNA of the CDR3 is TGTGCCAGCAGCTTAAACACCGGGGAGCTGTTTTTT. The chain carries TRBV7-3 and TRBJ2-2; unclear D gene. V gave up 1 base and J gave up 3 bases, with 0 bases separating them. Germline V gene lookup returns CDR1 SGHTA and CDR2 FQGTGA. The CDR3 has 12 amino acids.

This rearrangement joins TRBV5-4 to TRBJ1-2, with 7 nucleotides matching TRBD1. This CDR3 has 14 residues. Germline values: CDR1 SGHNT, CDR2 YYREEE (reference sequence). V lost 3 bases and J lost 2; bases outside the gene matches: 4. CDR3 sequence (DNA): TGTGCCAGCAGCTCCCCGGGACAGAACTATGGCTACACCTTC. Amino acid sequence: CASSSPGQNYGYTF.

This sequence joins TRBV5-1 and TRBJ2-5; D uncertain. The CDR3 sequence is 14 residues long. Trimming shortened V by 2 bases and J by 1 base, and 9 bases separated the two germline ends. Germline V gives CDR1 SGHRS, CDR2 YFSETQ. The CDR3 coding sequence is TGCGCCAGCAGCTTCTTCGGGTCCCAAGAGACCCAGTACTTC. It codes for CASSFFGSQETQYF.

About this clone itself: The sample contains more than one DNA sequence encoding this CDR3. The V call is TRBV14, the J call TRBJ2-7; 13 bases are shared with TRBD2. J was trimmed by 2 bases and V by 3 bases; bases with no gene match: 1. CDR1 is SGHDN, CDR2 FVKESK, per germline. The CDR3 has 15 amino acids. CDR3 sequence (DNA): TGTGCCAGCAGCCAGGGACTAGCGGGGCCCTACGAGCAGTACTTC. Translation: CASSQGLAGPYEQYF.

The J gene is TRBJ1-5, the V gene TRBV27; 7 bases fit TRBD1. Germline V gene sequence: CDR1 MNHEY, CDR2 SMNVEV (reference sequence). V lost 9 bases and J lost 2; bases outside the gene matches: 4. The CDR3 length is 13 residues. DNA for the CDR3: TGTGCCAGGACAGGGCGCCGCAATCAGCCCCAGCATTTT. Its protein product is CARTGRRNQPQHF.

The V gene is TRBV6-5, the J gene TRBJ1-2; 10 nucleotides align to TRBD1. V shed 5 bases, J shed 3 bases, and the junction held 0 bases outside the gene matches. The germline V gene has CDR1 MNHEY and CDR2 SVGAGI. The CDR3 is 13 amino acids. CDR3 DNA sequence: TGTGCCAGCAGTGGGACAGGGGACTATGGCTACACCTTC. Translating it yields CASSGTGDYGYTF.

The genes are TRBV18 and TRBJ1-2; D remains ambiguous. CDR3 size: 16 residues. Deletions cut 3 bases from V and 0 bases from J, with 14 bases between. From germline, CDR1 is KGHSH and CDR2 LQKENI. The CDR3 loop reads CASSPSSAGANYGYTF. In DNA form, the CDR3 reads TGTGCCAGCTCACCGTCGTCGGCGGGAGCTAACTATGGCTACACCTTC.

J is TRBJ2-5 and V is TRBV13; 7 bases are a match to TRBD1. With V trimmed by 0 bases and J by 7 bases, 11 bases remained unmatched. The CDR3 spans 16 residues. The germline V gene has CDR1 PRHDT and CDR2 FYEKMQ (reference sequence). CDR3 nucleotides: TGTGCCAGCAGCTTAGGGGACAGGATCCGATTGGGGACCCAGTACTTC. Encoded protein: CASSLGDRIRLGTQYF.

The rearrangement uses TRBV18 and TRBJ2-3; 14 bases map to TRBD2. This CDR3 spans 21 amino acids. V trimming: 4 bases; J trimming: 0 bases; junction bases outside the gene matches: 15. Germline values: CDR1 KGHSH, CDR2 LQKENI. This CDR3 reads CASSQIPGTSGSQSSTDTQYF. In DNA form, the CDR3 reads TGTGCCAGCTCACAAATCCCCGGGACTAGCGGGAGTCAGAGCAGCACAGATACGCAGTATTTT.

V and J are TRBV9 and TRBJ2-7, with 14 bases fitting TRBD2. Germline-derived CDR1 and CDR2 are SGDLS and YYNGEE. The CDR3 consists of 16 residues. Germline trimming cut 4 bases from V and 6 bases from J; bases unmatched to any gene: 9. This chain's CDR3 is CASSPRLAGGPGEQYF. For the CDR3, the DNA is TGTGCCAGCAGCCCCCGACTAGCGGGAGGGCCGGGCGAGCAGTACTTC. The complete variable domain, with remaining parts taken from reference TRBV9 and TRBJ2-7, reads DSGVTQTPKHLITATGQRVTLRCSPRSGDLSVYWYQQSLDQGLQFLIQYYNGEERAKGNILERFSAQQFPDLHSELNLSSLELGDSALYFCASSPRLAGGPGEQYFGPGTRLTVT.

The rearrangement links TRBV6-4 to TRBJ2-2; D tentatively fits TRBD1 or TRBD2 (5 bases each). Germline V CDR1 and CDR2: MRHNA, SNTAGT. This CDR3 region has 14 residues. Trimming pared 6 bases from V and 4 bases from J, leaving 12 bases between. CDR3 DNA sequence: TGTGCCAGCAGAAGAGAGGGGAGCACCGGGGAGCTGTTTTTT. This translates into CASRREGSTGELFF.

The CDR3 sequence: CASSPSEETQYF. The CDR3 DNA reads as TGTGCCAGCAGTCCTTCAGAGGAGACGCAGTATTTT. The V gene is TRBV6-5, the J gene TRBJ2-3; D gene uncertain. Trimming stripped 5 bases from V and 9 bases from J, with 12 bases between. CDR3 length: 12 residues. The germline gives CDR1 MNHEY, CDR2 SVGAGI.

The CDR3 sequence is CASSSWDSKVHTDTQYF. CDR3 nucleotides: TGTGCCAGCAGCTCCTGGGACTCAAAGGTTCACACAGATACGCAGTATTTT. The rearrangement joins TRBV7-8 to TRBJ2-3, with D possibly matching TRBD2 (6 bases). Trimming took off 4 bases at V and 2 bases at J, with 19 bases between the two ends. CDR1 and CDR2 (germline): SGHVS, FQNEAQ. The CDR3 has 17 amino acids.

Worth noting for this clone: The sample has other DNA sequences that encode this CDR3 too. The J gene is TRBJ1-1, the V gene TRBV29-1; a possible D gene is TRBD1 (5 bases). Germline CDR1 and CDR2: SQVTM and ANQGSEA. The CDR3 length is 12 residues. Trimming removed 4 bases from V and 0 bases from J, with 6 bases in between. The CDR3 DNA reads as TGCAGCGTTGCGGGGGTGAACACTGAAGCTTTCTTT. It is translated as CSVAGVNTEAFF.

CDR3 in DNA: TGTGCCAGCAGCTTGCTCGCTGGGAGCGAGCAGTACTTC. It encodes CASSLLAGSEQYF. The V call is TRBV7-6, the J call TRBJ2-7, with D possibly being TRBD2 (5 bases). Germline V gene sequence: CDR1 SGHVS, CDR2 FNYEAQ. The CDR3 has 13 amino acids. V lost 3 bases, J lost 6 bases, and 12 bases lay in between.

J is TRBJ2-1 and V is TRBV11-3; D remains unclear. The CDR3 sequence is 11 residues long. CDR1 is SGHNT, CDR2 YENEEA, per germline. The V gene lost 10 bases and the J gene lost 4 bases, with 8 bases spanning the gap. The CDR3 is CANSWYNEQFF. CDR3 sequence (DNA): TGTGCCAATTCCTGGTACAATGAGCAGTTCTTC.

The chain combines TRBV7-9 with TRBJ1-3; tentatively, D is TRBD1 (6 bases). Germline loops: CDR1 SEHNR, CDR2 FQNEAQ (reference sequence). The V gene lost 8 bases and the J gene lost 0 bases, with 14 bases spanning the gap. This CDR3 has 15 amino acids. The DNA for the CDR3 is TGTGCCAGCTTTCATCGACAGGCCTCTGGAAACACCATATATTTT. This sequence encodes CASFHRQASGNTIYF.

With regard to this clone: This sample also contains other DNA sequences that code for the same CDR3. V usage is TRBV6-1 and J usage is TRBJ2-7, with 10 nucleotides matching TRBD2. The CDR3 spans 13 residues. Per germline, CDR1 MNHNS and CDR2 SASEGT. The junction had 2 bases not matched to a gene; V was cut back by 6 bases and J by 3 bases. CDR3 DNA: TGTGCCAGCAGAACTAGCGGGAACTACGAGCAGTACTTC. It specifies CASRTSGNYEQYF.

The rearrangement joins TRBV11-2 to TRBJ1-2, with 8 bases lining up with TRBD1. V shed 4 bases and J 3 bases; nucleotides not matched to a gene: 19. The CDR3 is made up of 19 amino acids. Per germline, CDR1 SGHAT and CDR2 FQNNGV. CDR3 loop: CASSSPRPAKDREHYGYTF. The CDR3 coding sequence is TGTGCCAGCAGCTCCCCCAGACCTGCCAAGGACAGGGAACACTATGGCTACACCTTC.

This clone occurred once. The chain combines TRBV19 with TRBJ2-7, with 9 bases matching TRBD1. There are 13 residues in the CDR3. CDR1 is LNHDA and CDR2 is SQIVND in the germline V gene (reference sequence). The J segment lost 5 bases and the V segment lost 5 bases, leaving 4 bases of the junction unmatched. DNA of the CDR3: TGTGCCAGTAGTGTGACAGGGGGTAACGAGCAGTACTTC. This encodes CASSVTGGNEQYF.